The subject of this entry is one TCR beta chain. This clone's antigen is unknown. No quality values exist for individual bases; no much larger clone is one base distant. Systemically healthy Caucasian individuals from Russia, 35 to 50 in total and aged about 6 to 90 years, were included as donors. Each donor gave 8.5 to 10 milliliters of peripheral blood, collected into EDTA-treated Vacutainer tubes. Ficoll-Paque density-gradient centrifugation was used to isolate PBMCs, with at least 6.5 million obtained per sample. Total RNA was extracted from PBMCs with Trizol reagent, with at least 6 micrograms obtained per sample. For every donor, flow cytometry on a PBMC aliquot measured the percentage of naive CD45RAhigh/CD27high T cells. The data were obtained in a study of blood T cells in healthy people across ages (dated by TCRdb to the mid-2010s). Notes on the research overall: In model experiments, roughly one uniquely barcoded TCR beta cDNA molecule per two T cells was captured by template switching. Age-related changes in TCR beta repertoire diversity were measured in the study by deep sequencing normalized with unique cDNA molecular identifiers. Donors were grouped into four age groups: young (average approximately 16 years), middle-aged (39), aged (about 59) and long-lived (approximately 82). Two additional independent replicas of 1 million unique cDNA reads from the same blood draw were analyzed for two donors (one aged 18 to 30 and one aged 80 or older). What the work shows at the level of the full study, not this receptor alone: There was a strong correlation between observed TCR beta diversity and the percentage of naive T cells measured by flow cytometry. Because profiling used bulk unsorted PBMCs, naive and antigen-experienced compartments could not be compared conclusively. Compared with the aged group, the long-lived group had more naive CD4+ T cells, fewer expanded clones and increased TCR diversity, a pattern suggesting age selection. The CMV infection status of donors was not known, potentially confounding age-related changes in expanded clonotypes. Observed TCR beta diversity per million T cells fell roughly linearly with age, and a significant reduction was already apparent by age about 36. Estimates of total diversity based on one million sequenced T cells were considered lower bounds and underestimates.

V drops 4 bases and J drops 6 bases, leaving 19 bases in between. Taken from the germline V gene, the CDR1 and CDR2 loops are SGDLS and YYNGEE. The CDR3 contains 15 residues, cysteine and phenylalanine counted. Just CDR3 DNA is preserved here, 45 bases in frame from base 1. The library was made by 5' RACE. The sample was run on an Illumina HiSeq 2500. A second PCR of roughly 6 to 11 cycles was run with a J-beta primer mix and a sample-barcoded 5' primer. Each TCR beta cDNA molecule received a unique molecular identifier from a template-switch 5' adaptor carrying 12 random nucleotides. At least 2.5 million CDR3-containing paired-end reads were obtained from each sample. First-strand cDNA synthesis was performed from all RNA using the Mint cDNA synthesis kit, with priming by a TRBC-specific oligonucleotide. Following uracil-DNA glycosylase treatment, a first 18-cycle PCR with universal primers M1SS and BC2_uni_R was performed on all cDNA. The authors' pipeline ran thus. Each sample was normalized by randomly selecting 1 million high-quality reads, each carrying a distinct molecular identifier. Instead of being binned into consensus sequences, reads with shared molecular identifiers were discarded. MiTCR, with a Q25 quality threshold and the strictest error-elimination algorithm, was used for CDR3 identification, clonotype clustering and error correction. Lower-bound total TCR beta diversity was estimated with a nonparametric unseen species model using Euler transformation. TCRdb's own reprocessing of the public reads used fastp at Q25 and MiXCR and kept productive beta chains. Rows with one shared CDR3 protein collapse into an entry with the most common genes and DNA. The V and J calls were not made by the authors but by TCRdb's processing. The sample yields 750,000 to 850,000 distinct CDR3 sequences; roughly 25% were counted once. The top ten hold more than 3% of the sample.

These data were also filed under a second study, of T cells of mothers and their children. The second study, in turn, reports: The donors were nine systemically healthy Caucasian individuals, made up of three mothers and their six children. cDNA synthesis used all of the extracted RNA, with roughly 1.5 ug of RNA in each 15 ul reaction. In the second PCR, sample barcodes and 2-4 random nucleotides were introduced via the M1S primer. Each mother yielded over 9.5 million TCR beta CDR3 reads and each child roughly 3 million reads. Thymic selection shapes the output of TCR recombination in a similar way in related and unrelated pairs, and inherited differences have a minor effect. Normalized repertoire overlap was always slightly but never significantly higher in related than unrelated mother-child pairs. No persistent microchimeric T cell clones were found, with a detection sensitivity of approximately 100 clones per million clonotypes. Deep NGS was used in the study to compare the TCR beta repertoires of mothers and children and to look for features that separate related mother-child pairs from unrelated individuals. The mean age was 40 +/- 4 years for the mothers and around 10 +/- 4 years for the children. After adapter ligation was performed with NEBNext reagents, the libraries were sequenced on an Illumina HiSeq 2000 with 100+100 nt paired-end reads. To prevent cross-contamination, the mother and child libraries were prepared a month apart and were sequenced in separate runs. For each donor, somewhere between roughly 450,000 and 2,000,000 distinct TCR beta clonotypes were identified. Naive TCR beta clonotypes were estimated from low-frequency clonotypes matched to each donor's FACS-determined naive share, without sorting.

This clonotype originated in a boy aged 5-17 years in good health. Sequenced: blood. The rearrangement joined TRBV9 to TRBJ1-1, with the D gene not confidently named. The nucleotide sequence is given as TGTGCCAGCAGCCCGAGCTGGGGAGTGGGAGCTGAAGCTTTCTTT. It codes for CASSPSWGVGAEAFF. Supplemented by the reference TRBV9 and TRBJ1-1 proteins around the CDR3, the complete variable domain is DSGVTQTPKHLITATGQRVTLRCSPRSGDLSVYWYQQSLDQGLQFLIQYYNGEERAKGNILERFSAQQFPDLHSELNLSSLELGDSALYFCASSPSWGVGAEAFFGQGTRLTVV.